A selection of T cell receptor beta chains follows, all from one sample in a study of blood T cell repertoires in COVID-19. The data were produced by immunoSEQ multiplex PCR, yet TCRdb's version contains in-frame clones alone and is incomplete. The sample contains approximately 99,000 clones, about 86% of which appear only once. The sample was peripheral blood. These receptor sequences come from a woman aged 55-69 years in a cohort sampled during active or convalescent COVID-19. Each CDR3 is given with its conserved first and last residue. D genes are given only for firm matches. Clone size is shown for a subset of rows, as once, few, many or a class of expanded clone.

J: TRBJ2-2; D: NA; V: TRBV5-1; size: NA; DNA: TGCGCCAGCAGCTTGGCCCATGGAGGTAACACCGGGGAGCTGTTTTTT; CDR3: CASSLAHGGNTGELFF
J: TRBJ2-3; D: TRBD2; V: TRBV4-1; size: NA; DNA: TGCGCCAGCAGCCCCTCCCCCGGGACTAGCGGGACAGATACGCAGTATTTT; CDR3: CASSPSPGTSGTDTQYF
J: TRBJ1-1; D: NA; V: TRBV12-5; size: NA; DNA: TGTGCTAGTGGTTTGGTAGCGGTTACTACTGAAGCTTTCTTT; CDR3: CASGLVAVTTEAFF
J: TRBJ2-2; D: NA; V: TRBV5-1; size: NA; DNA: TGCGCCAGCAAAGTGGGCTCATTCACCACCGGGGAGCTGTTTTTT; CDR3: CASKVGSFTTGELFF
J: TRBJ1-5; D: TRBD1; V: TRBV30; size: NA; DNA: TGTGCCTGGAGGCTTACAGGGGGCAATCAGCCCCAGCATTTT; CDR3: CAWRLTGGNQPQHF
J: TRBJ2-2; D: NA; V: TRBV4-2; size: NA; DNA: TGTGCCAGCAGCCAAGAGGTCCTAGCACTCACCGGGGAGCTGTTTTTT; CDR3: CASSQEVLALTGELFF
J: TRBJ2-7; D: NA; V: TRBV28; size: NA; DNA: TGTGCCAGCAGTACCCCGGGGACCTACGAGCAGTACTTC; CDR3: CASSTPGTYEQYF
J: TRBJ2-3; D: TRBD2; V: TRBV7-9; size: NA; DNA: TGTGCCAGCAGCTTAGGGACTAGCGTAGATACGCAGTATTTT; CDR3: CASSLGTSVDTQYF
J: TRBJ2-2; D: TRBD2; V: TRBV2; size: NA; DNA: TGTGCCAGCAGTCTTTTAGCGGGGGTGAACACCGGGGAGCTGTTTTTT; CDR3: CASSLLAGVNTGELFF
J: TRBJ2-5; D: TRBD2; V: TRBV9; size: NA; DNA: TGTGCCAGCAGCCCGAGGGGAAGCGGGGGGGCCCAAGAGACCCAGTACTTC; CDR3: CASSPRGSGGAQETQYF
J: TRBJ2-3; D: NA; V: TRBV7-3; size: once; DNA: TGTGCCAGCAGCTTAACGGAGGCCAATACGCAGTATTTT; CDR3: CASSLTEANTQYF
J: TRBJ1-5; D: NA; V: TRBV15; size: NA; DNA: TGTGCCACCAGCAGACAGGGGAACAATCAGCCCCAGCATTTT; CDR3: CATSRQGNNQPQHF
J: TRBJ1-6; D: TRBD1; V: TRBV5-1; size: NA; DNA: TGCGCCAGCAGCTTGGAGTGGACAGGGGCCAATTCACCCCTCCACTTT; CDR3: CASSLEWTGANSPLHF
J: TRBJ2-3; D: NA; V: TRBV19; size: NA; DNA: TGTGCCAGTAAGGGGAAGGTAGGAGGCACAGATACGCAGTATTTT; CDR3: CASKGKVGGTDTQYF
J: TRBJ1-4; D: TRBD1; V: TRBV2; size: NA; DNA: TGTGCCAGCAGGGGGACAGCTATTAATGAAAAACTGTTTTTT; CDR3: CASRGTAINEKLFF
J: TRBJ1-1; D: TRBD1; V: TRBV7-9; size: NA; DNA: TGTGCCAGCAGCCCAACGCCGGGACAGCAGAACACTGAAGCTTTCTTT; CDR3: CASSPTPGQQNTEAFF
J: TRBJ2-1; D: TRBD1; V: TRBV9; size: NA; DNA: TGTGCCAGCAGTCGTTCCGGACAGGGTGGCTACAATGAGCAGTTCTTC; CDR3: CASSRSGQGGYNEQFF
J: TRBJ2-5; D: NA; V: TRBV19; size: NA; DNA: TGTGCCAGTGCCCGGGGGGCGGGAGTGCTGGAGGAGACCCAGTACTTC; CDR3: CASARGAGVLEETQYF
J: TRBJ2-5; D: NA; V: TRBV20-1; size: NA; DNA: TGCAGTGCTAGAGACCCTTGGACCCAGTACTTC; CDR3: CSARDPWTQYF
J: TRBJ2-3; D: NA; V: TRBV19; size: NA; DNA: TGTGCCAGTAGGGATGCGCGGGCAGATACGCAGTATTTT; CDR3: CASRDARADTQYF
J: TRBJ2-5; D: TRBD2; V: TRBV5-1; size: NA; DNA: TGCGCCAGCAGCTTCGGTAGCGGGGGCGGGGAGACCCAGTACTTC; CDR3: CASSFGSGGGETQYF